Listed below are T cell receptor beta chains from one sample, sequenced in a study of CD8 T cells in Susac syndrome. MiXCR was run by TCRdb on the immunoSEQ multiplex PCR reads, yielding one entry per CDR3 protein. The sample records around 130,000 distinct CDR3 sequences, about 93% being singletons. Sequences were obtained from CD8+ T cells from PBMCs. The origin of the receptors is a human donor with Susac syndrome. CDR3s include the opening cysteine and the closing phenylalanine or tryptophan. Fields, in order: CDR3 DNA, CDR3 protein, V gene, clone size, J gene, D gene. A D gene is named only where the DNA matches it firmly. For some rows the clone size is stated as once, few or many, or as a class when expanded; others skip it.

CDR3nt: TGTGCCACCAGCAGCCAGGGGGCCGGGAGCAATCAGCCCCAGCATTTT; CDR3aa: CATSSQGAGSNQPQHF; v_gene: TRBV15; abundance: NA; j_gene: TRBJ1-5; d_gene: TRBD1
CDR3nt: TGTGCCAGTAGTATCCAGGGGAGTGAACCCCAGCATTTT; CDR3aa: CASSIQGSEPQHF; v_gene: TRBV19; abundance: NA; j_gene: TRBJ1-5; d_gene: NA
CDR3nt: TGCAGCGTCCCACGAGGAGGGGAGCAGTACTTC; CDR3aa: CSVPRGGEQYF; v_gene: TRBV29-1; abundance: NA; j_gene: TRBJ2-7; d_gene: NA
CDR3nt: TGTGCCAGCAGCGCAGGTTGGCAGCCCCAGCATTTT; CDR3aa: CASSAGWQPQHF; v_gene: TRBV7-9; abundance: few; j_gene: TRBJ1-5; d_gene: NA
CDR3nt: TGTGCCAGCAGCCGGCCGGGAAGCTCCTACGAGCAGTACTTC; CDR3aa: CASSRPGSSYEQYF; v_gene: TRBV3-1; abundance: once; j_gene: TRBJ2-7; d_gene: NA
CDR3nt: TGCAGCGTTGAACGGGGAGAGCTGGGAGGCTACACCTTC; CDR3aa: CSVERGELGGYTF; v_gene: TRBV29-1; abundance: NA; j_gene: TRBJ1-2; d_gene: NA
CDR3nt: TGTGCCAGCAGCGTAGCTAAACGGGGTTTCGGACAGGGGTCCTACGAGCAGTACTTC; CDR3aa: CASSVAKRGFGQGSYEQYF; v_gene: TRBV9; abundance: NA; j_gene: TRBJ2-7; d_gene: TRBD1
CDR3nt: TGTGCCAGCAGTTCCGGACAGGGAAGTAAGGCTGAAGCTTTCTTT; CDR3aa: CASSSGQGSKAEAFF; v_gene: TRBV6-5; abundance: NA; j_gene: TRBJ1-1; d_gene: TRBD1
CDR3nt: TGTGCCAGCAGTTTGATTAACACAGATACGCAGTATTTT; CDR3aa: CASSLINTDTQYF; v_gene: TRBV12-3/TRBV12-4; abundance: NA; j_gene: TRBJ2-3; d_gene: NA
CDR3nt: TGCAGTGCTAGCCCAGATAACGGGGAGCTGTTTTTT; CDR3aa: CSASPDNGELFF; v_gene: TRBV20-1; abundance: once; j_gene: TRBJ2-2; d_gene: NA
CDR3nt: TGTGCCAGCAGCCCCGAGACAGGGTGGCACGAGCAGTACTTC; CDR3aa: CASSPETGWHEQYF; v_gene: TRBV13; abundance: NA; j_gene: TRBJ2-7; d_gene: TRBD1
CDR3nt: TGTGCCAGCAGCCCGGGGGGGGGCACAGATACGCAGTATTTT; CDR3aa: CASSPGGGTDTQYF; v_gene: TRBV5-4; abundance: few; j_gene: TRBJ2-3; d_gene: TRBD2
CDR3nt: TGCAGTGCTACAGGGAGCTATGGCTACACCTTC; CDR3aa: CSATGSYGYTF; v_gene: TRBV20-1; abundance: NA; j_gene: TRBJ1-2; d_gene: NA
CDR3nt: TGTGCCAGCAGCAAAAAGCGGGATTCTCGGGACAGGGTAACCTACGAGCAGTACTTC; CDR3aa: CASSKKRDSRDRVTYEQYF; v_gene: TRBV12-3/TRBV12-4; abundance: NA; j_gene: TRBJ2-7; d_gene: TRBD1
CDR3nt: TGTGCCAGCAGTCGCCCGTTGGGGCCCCAGCATTTT; CDR3aa: CASSRPLGPQHF; v_gene: TRBV27; abundance: NA; j_gene: TRBJ1-5; d_gene: NA
CDR3nt: TGTGCCAGCAGTTTAGGGAGACACAATGAGCAGTTCTTC; CDR3aa: CASSLGRHNEQFF; v_gene: TRBV27; abundance: once; j_gene: TRBJ2-1; d_gene: NA
CDR3nt: TGCGCCAGCAGCCAAGTTCACACAGATACGCAGTATTTT; CDR3aa: CASSQVHTDTQYF; v_gene: TRBV4-1; abundance: NA; j_gene: TRBJ2-3; d_gene: NA
CDR3nt: TGTGCCAGCAGCTATCAGGTCAATGAGCAGTTCTTC; CDR3aa: CASSYQVNEQFF; v_gene: TRBV7-9; abundance: NA; j_gene: TRBJ2-1; d_gene: NA
CDR3nt: TGCAGCGTCGTAGACAGGGGTGGCTATGGCTACACCTTC; CDR3aa: CSVVDRGGYGYTF; v_gene: TRBV29-1; abundance: once; j_gene: TRBJ1-2; d_gene: TRBD1
CDR3nt: TGTGCCAGCAGTTACTCGACTAGCGGTTTTGCCACAGATACGCAGTATTTT; CDR3aa: CASSYSTSGFATDTQYF; v_gene: TRBV6-2/TRBV6-3; abundance: NA; j_gene: TRBJ2-3; d_gene: TRBD2
CDR3nt: TGTGCCAGCAGCTCTAACTTGGGACAGGGGGACCTTGAAGCTTTCTTT; CDR3aa: CASSSNLGQGDLEAFF; v_gene: TRBV7-9; abundance: NA; j_gene: TRBJ1-1; d_gene: TRBD1
CDR3nt: TGTGCCAGCAGCTTAGGGACATTTTTAGCCGGGGAGCTGTTTTTT; CDR3aa: CASSLGTFLAGELFF; v_gene: TRBV11-2; abundance: NA; j_gene: TRBJ2-2; d_gene: NA
CDR3nt: TGTGCCAGCATGGGACAGGGAGGCGGCTACACCTTC; CDR3aa: CASMGQGGGYTF; v_gene: TRBV2; abundance: NA; j_gene: TRBJ1-2; d_gene: TRBD1
CDR3nt: TGTGCCAGCAGGATCGTAGAGACCCAGTACTTC; CDR3aa: CASRIVETQYF; v_gene: TRBV7-9; abundance: NA; j_gene: TRBJ2-5; d_gene: NA
CDR3nt: TGTGCCAGCAGCCCTGATGGGCCTCCTTACGAGCAGTACTTC; CDR3aa: CASSPDGPPYEQYF; v_gene: TRBV6-5; abundance: NA; j_gene: TRBJ2-7; d_gene: NA
CDR3nt: TGTGCCAGCAGCCCCTTTGGGGTTCCAGAGACCCAGTACTTC; CDR3aa: CASSPFGVPETQYF; v_gene: TRBV9; abundance: NA; j_gene: TRBJ2-5; d_gene: NA
CDR3nt: TGTGCCACCAGCGGACCCCGGGACAGGGCGACCGGGGAGCTGTTTTTT; CDR3aa: CATSGPRDRATGELFF; v_gene: TRBV15; abundance: NA; j_gene: TRBJ2-2; d_gene: TRBD1
CDR3nt: TGCAGTGCTGATCGGTCCGGCGGGCCTAGCACAGATACGCAGTATTTT; CDR3aa: CSADRSGGPSTDTQYF; v_gene: TRBV20-1; abundance: once; j_gene: TRBJ2-3; d_gene: NA
CDR3nt: TGTGCCAGCAGCCGGACAGGGAGCTCCTACGAGCAGTACTTC; CDR3aa: CASSRTGSSYEQYF; v_gene: TRBV13; abundance: few; j_gene: TRBJ2-7; d_gene: TRBD1
CDR3nt: TGTGCCAGCAGCGTAGGTTCAGCTCACTATGGCTACACCTTC; CDR3aa: CASSVGSAHYGYTF; v_gene: TRBV9; abundance: NA; j_gene: TRBJ1-2; d_gene: NA
CDR3nt: TGCGCCAGCAGCCAGATTGGGGTCCATGAGCAGTTCTTC; CDR3aa: CASSQIGVHEQFF; v_gene: TRBV4-1; abundance: NA; j_gene: TRBJ2-1; d_gene: NA
CDR3nt: TGTGCCACCAGTGATTTGTCCAGCGAGGATGAGCAGTTCTTC; CDR3aa: CATSDLSSEDEQFF; v_gene: TRBV24-1; abundance: NA; j_gene: TRBJ2-1; d_gene: NA
CDR3nt: TGTGCCAGCAGTTTTAGTCAGGGGGCGAGCGAGCAGTACTTC; CDR3aa: CASSFSQGASEQYF; v_gene: TRBV27; abundance: NA; j_gene: TRBJ2-7; d_gene: TRBD1